What follows describes a single TCR beta chain. Antigen: not known. This sample was taken from a study of T-cell memory formation after mild COVID-19. As for the study in general: Clusters of TCRs were largely donor specific. Whole-study results and caveats: Clones which contracted sat mainly in CM and EM if CD4+, and in EMRA if CD8+. Cross-reactive memory seemingly joined, as some responding clones were found in pre-infection memory. Contracting clones, day 15 to 85, had balanced CD4/CD8, and later expanders favored CD4+.

Trimming shortened V by 0 bases and J by 5 bases, and 8 bases separated the two germline ends. CDR1 is SGDLS, CDR2 YYNGEE, per germline. This CDR3 is 13 amino acids long. One entry per CDR3 protein, called by TCRdb with MiXCR from the 5' RACE reads. The profile covers roughly 340,000 distinct CDR3 sequences, with around 20% appearing a single time and around 23% taken by the ten largest. Sample: PBMCs or a T cell subset sorted from them (not recorded which). V and J are TRBV9 and TRBJ1-2; D gene ambiguous. The clonotype was recovered from a man between 18 and 35 years old who had mild COVID-19 (a few samples of this study predate the infection). Cell type and time point are not known. The CDR3 region has the DNA TGTGCCAGCAGCGTAGCGGGAACGTATGGCTACACCTTC. As protein: CASSVAGTYGYTF.